Each of the 27 T cell receptor beta chains below was sequenced from the same sample in a study of blood T cell repertoires in COVID-19. The data were produced by immunoSEQ multiplex PCR, yet TCRdb's version contains in-frame clones alone and is incomplete. The sample yields some 150,000 clones, less than 90% seen once. Sequenced material: peripheral blood. The receptors were gathered from a woman between 65 and 79 years old with COVID-19, enrolled during active disease.

Concerning this clone itself: A junction end diverges from the germline sequence, so it may reflect a read error. The sample contains more than one DNA sequence encoding this CDR3. This rearrangement joins TRBV19 to TRBJ1-1; TRBD1 agrees at 10 bases. From germline, CDR1 is LNHDA and CDR2 SQIVND (reference sequence). The CDR3 is made up of 16 amino acids. The CDR3 protein is CASPATGQGMNTEAFF. DNA for the CDR3: TGTGCCAGTCCGGCGACGGGACAGGGGATGAACACTGAGGCTTTCTTT.

The rearrangement links TRBV5-1 to TRBJ1-2, with a tentative D call TRBD1 (6 bases). The V gene's germline CDR1 is SGHRS and CDR2 YFSETQ. V lost 0 bases and J lost 4, with 13 bases in between. The CDR3 totals 15 residues. CDR3 protein: CASSLAAGGAYGYTF. As DNA, the CDR3 is TGCGCCAGCAGCTTGGCGGCGGGGGGCGCCTATGGCTACACCTTC.

The chain uses TRBV10-1 and TRBJ2-1; 7 bases fit TRBD1. The germline gives CDR1 WNHNN, CDR2 SYGVQD (reference sequence). The V segment lost 4 bases and the J segment 10 bases; nucleotides outside the gene matches: 1. The CDR3 has 11 residues. This chain's CDR3 is CASSGTGEQFF. The CDR3 region has the DNA TGCGCCAGCAGTGGGACAGGAGAGCAGTTCTTC.

This chain joins TRBV27 and TRBJ2-6, with D possibly TRBD2 on 6 matching bases. V was cut by 7 bases and J by 2 bases, with 12 bases left in between. Germline values: CDR1 MNHEY, CDR2 SMNVEV (reference sequence). CDR3 length: 15 residues. CDR3 loop: CASTVSGPGANVLTF. In DNA, the CDR3 is TGTGCCAGCACCGTAAGCGGGCCTGGGGCCAACGTCCTGACTTTC. Using reference TRBV27 and TRBJ2-6 for the parts outside the CDR3, the full variable domain is EAQVTQNPRYLITVTGKKLTVTCSQNMNHEYMSWYRQDPGLGLRQIYYSMNVEVTDKGDVPEGYKVSRKEKRNFPLILESPSPNQTSLYFCASTVSGPGANVLTFGAGSRLTVL.

The V call is TRBV15, the J call TRBJ1-3, with D unresolved. Germline V gene sequence: CDR1 LNHNV, CDR2 YYDKDF (reference sequence). V dropped 4 bases and J dropped 7 bases, with 5 bases sitting between them. The CDR3 runs to 11 residues. Here the CDR3 reads CATSKANTIYF. The CDR3, as DNA: TGTGCCACCAGCAAAGCCAACACCATATATTTT.

The chain uses TRBV2 and TRBJ2-1; D might be TRBD1 (5 bases). The CDR3 extends over 14 amino acids. V was trimmed by 6 bases and J by 8 bases, leaving 17 bases between them. Germline V lookup: CDR1 SNHLY, CDR2 FYNNEI. The CDR3 is CASRPQVLGDEQFF. Written as DNA, the CDR3 is TGTGCCAGCAGACCACAGGTCCTTGGGGATGAGCAGTTCTTC.

The rearrangement uses TRBV29-1 and TRBJ2-3; D is possibly TRBD2 (5 bases). CDR1 and CDR2 (germline): SQVTM, ANQGSEA. CDR3 length: 11 amino acids. Trimming pared 3 bases from V and 5 bases from J, leaving 6 bases between. Written as DNA, the CDR3 is TGCAGCGTTGACCGGGGAGATACGCAGTATTTT. Its protein product is CSVDRGDTQYF.

This chain connects TRBV5-6 to TRBJ1-1, with D possibly TRBD1 on 5 matching bases. The germline V gene has CDR1 SGHDT and CDR2 YYEEEE. The CDR3 is 16 residues long. V was shortened by 1 base and J by 0 bases, with 13 bases between the two germline ends. This CDR3 is CASSLYPGYMNTEAFF. The CDR3 DNA is TGTGCCAGCAGCTTGTATCCAGGGTATATGAACACTGAAGCTTTCTTT.

The J gene is TRBJ2-5, the V gene TRBV27; 10 positions agree with TRBD1. Trimming cost V 5 bases and J 3 bases; bases outside gene matches: 15. The CDR3 runs to 18 residues. Germline V gene sequence: CDR1 MNHEY, CDR2 SMNVEV (reference sequence). The CDR3 reads CASSPIPAGGQGEETQYF. DNA for the CDR3: TGTGCCAGCAGTCCGATACCCGCCGGAGGACAGGGGGAAGAGACCCAGTACTTC.

The V and J genes are TRBV24-1 and TRBJ1-2, with 8 positions matching TRBD1. This CDR3 has 15 residues. Trimming removed 2 bases from V and 1 base from J; junction bases left unmatched: 2. In germline, CDR1 is KGHDR, CDR2 SFDVKD. The CDR3 coding sequence is TGTGCCACCAGTGATTGGACAGGGAATAACTATGGCTACACCTTC. This translates into CATSDWTGNNYGYTF.

The gene calls are TRBV5-6 and TRBJ2-2; 9 bases are a match to TRBD2. The CDR3 spans 15 residues. From germline, CDR1 is SGHDT and CDR2 YYEEEE. The junction had 7 bases not matched to a gene; V was cut back by 5 bases and J by 5 bases. The CDR3 nucleotides read TGTGCCAGCAGACCTAGCGGGGTGCTGACCGGGGAGCTGTTTTTT. This translates into CASRPSGVLTGELFF.

This sequence joins TRBV7-2 and TRBJ1-4; possible D gene TRBD1, 6 bases. V was pared by 0 bases and J by 3 bases, with 8 bases between. The V gene's germline CDR1 is SGHTA and CDR2 FQGNSA. The CDR3 covers 15 residues. The CDR3 DNA is TGTGCCAGCAGCTTAGCCGCAGGGGCTAATGAAAAACTGTTTTTT. It codes for CASSLAAGANEKLFF.

The V gene is TRBV10-3, the J gene TRBJ2-3, with 7 positions matching TRBD2. Trimming at V came to 4 bases and at J to 6 bases, leaving 7 bases not matched to a gene. This CDR3 is 14 amino acids long. CDR1 is ENHRY, CDR2 SYGVKD, per germline. CDR3 nucleotide sequence: TGTGCCATCAGTGGGAGACTAGCATCCGATACGCAGTATTTT. It translates to CAISGRLASDTQYF.

The chain carries TRBV28 and TRBJ2-7, with D possibly TRBD1 on 5 matching bases. The CDR3 extends over 12 amino acids. Looked up from germline, CDR1 is MDHEN and CDR2 is SYDVKM. This CDR3 is CGTWASTYEQYF. In DNA form, the CDR3 reads TGTGGGACATGGGCATCAACCTACGAGCAGTACTTC.

This clone was counted only a few times. The CDR3 loop reads CASSSTPGGNTEAFF. For the CDR3, the DNA is TGTGCCAGCAGCTCCACCCCCGGGGGGAACACTGAAGCTTTCTTT. V usage is TRBV9 and J usage is TRBJ1-1; TRBD1 is a possible D gene (5 bases). The CDR3 totals 15 residues. CDR1 and CDR2 (germline): SGDLS, YYNGEE. Trimming cost V 4 bases and J 1 base, with 14 bases left between them.

This chain connects TRBV2 to TRBJ2-1; D is ambiguous. CDR3 length equals 12 residues. CDR1 is SNHLY, CDR2 FYNNEI, per germline. With 6 bases removed from V and 4 bases from J, the gap between germline ends came to 7 bases. Written as DNA, the CDR3 is TGTGCCAGCAGCGTGGAGTACAATGAGCAGTTCTTC. This translates into CASSVEYNEQFF.

This sequence joins TRBV3-1 (or the pseudogene TRBV3-2) and TRBJ2-2, with TRBD1 identical over 11 bases. The germline V gene encodes CDR1 LGHDT and CDR2 YNNKEL (reference sequence). This CDR3 spans 16 amino acids. V shed 6 bases and J 6 bases; nucleotides not matched to a gene: 9. The CDR3 region has the DNA TGTGCCAGCAGACCCGGACAGGGGGCGCGGGCCGGGGAGCTGTTTTTT. Translating gives CASRPGQGARAGELFF.

The V and J genes are TRBV30 and TRBJ2-1, with D possibly matching TRBD1 (5 bases). The germline V and J ends were trimmed by 4 bases and 7 bases, with 17 bases remaining between them. The germline V gene has CDR1 GTSNPN and CDR2 SVGIG (reference sequence). The length of the CDR3 is 14 residues. DNA for the CDR3: TGTGCCTGGACTGGAGCGATCAGGGTGAATGAGCAGTTCTTC. This gives the protein CAWTGAIRVNEQFF.

V is TRBV19 and J is TRBJ1-1, with no clear D. The CDR3 loop spans 14 amino acids. The germline CDR1 and CDR2 sequences are LNHDA and SQIVND (reference sequence). V was clipped by 6 bases and J by 6 bases, with 17 bases between them. The CDR3 region has the DNA TGTGCCAGTAGAGCCGGACGGGGAGTGTCTGAAGCTTTCTTT. Encoded protein: CASRAGRGVSEAFF.

The J gene is TRBJ2-7, the V gene TRBV18; the D is unclear. V was clipped by 0 bases and J by 3 bases, with 9 bases between them. This CDR3 has 14 residues. Per germline, CDR1 KGHSH and CDR2 LQKENI. The CDR3 region is CASSPPIPGYEQYF. Written as DNA, the CDR3 is TGTGCCAGCTCACCACCTATTCCAGGCTACGAGCAGTACTTC.

This clone was seen once. This chain uses TRBV5-1 with TRBJ2-6; D is uncertain. The length of the CDR3 is 14 residues. Trimming cost V 4 bases and J 7 bases, with 12 bases left between them. Germline V gene data show CDR1 as SGHRS and CDR2 as YFSETQ. In DNA, the CDR3 is TGCGCCAGCAGCCAGACACTGAGCGCCAACGTCCTGACTTTC. Translating it yields CASSQTLSANVLTF.

This clone was counted once. The rearrangement uses TRBV6-5 and TRBJ1-1; possible D gene TRBD1, 6 bases. V was shortened by 7 bases and J by 8 bases, with 20 bases between the two germline ends. The V gene's germline CDR1 is MNHEY and CDR2 SVGAGI. CDR3 length: 14 residues. This chain's CDR3 is CASTSPGGGPEAFF. As DNA, the CDR3 is TGTGCCAGCACTTCCCCCGGGGGGGGCCCCGAAGCTTTCTTT.

This chain uses TRBV30 with TRBJ2-3, with D possibly matching TRBD2 (5 bases). Germline CDR1 GTSNPN, CDR2 SVGIG (reference sequence). V was cut by 4 bases and J by 9 bases, with 14 bases left in between. This CDR3 is built from 12 residues. Written as DNA, the CDR3 is TGTGCCTGGAACTCTGAGGGAGACACGCAGTATTTT. The encoded protein is CAWNSEGDTQYF.

The chain employs TRBV18 and TRBJ2-3, with 7 bases matching TRBD1. The trim removed 4 bases at V and 4 bases at J, leaving 17 bases unmatched. This CDR3 spans 18 amino acids. Germline V lookup: CDR1 KGHSH, CDR2 LQKENI. The CDR3, as DNA: TGTGCCAGCTCACACCAACGAGGGGGCAGGATTGAGGCAGATACGCAGTATTTT. Amino acids: CASSHQRGGRIEADTQYF.

The J gene is TRBJ2-2, the V gene TRBV2; 9 bases agree with TRBD2. CDR1 is SNHLY, CDR2 FYNNEI, per germline. This CDR3 spans 18 amino acids. The V and J ends lost 5 bases and 4 bases, in that order; junction bases with no gene match: 14. The CDR3 loop is CASSPQGSGRRRTGELFF. In nucleotides, the CDR3 is TGTGCCAGCAGTCCGCAAGGCAGCGGGAGGCGTCGCACCGGGGAGCTGTTTTTT.

V and J are TRBV5-4 and TRBJ1-2, with TRBD1 identical over 11 bases. V trimming: 4 bases; J trimming: 6 bases; junction bases outside the gene matches: 8. CDR3 size: 15 residues. The germline CDR1 and CDR2 sequences are SGHNT and YYREEE (reference sequence). The CDR3 DNA reads TGTGCCAGCAGCATAGGACAGGGGGCGCAAAATGGCTACACCTTC. This sequence encodes CASSIGQGAQNGYTF.

This sequence joins TRBV5-6 and TRBJ1-6, with D possibly being TRBD1 (5 bases). The germline gives CDR1 SGHDT, CDR2 YYEEEE. Trimming took off 4 bases at V and 14 bases at J, with 19 bases between the two ends. This CDR3 spans 14 amino acids. CDR3 loop: CASSPGRESQALHF. The CDR3 DNA follows: TGTGCCAGCAGCCCGGGGCGGGAGAGTCAGGCCCTCCACTTT.